The 7 T cell receptor beta chains below all came from one sample that was sequenced in a study of T-cell reconstitution after alpha-beta-depleted transplantation in children. Preparation of the TCRbeta library involved a method that used unique molecular identifiers. TCRdb reanalysed the PCR reads using MiXCR and keeps one entry per CDR3 protein. The sample lists approximately 88,000 distinct CDR3 sequences, 12% occurring once. Sequences were derived from PBMCs from the stem cell graft donor, sampled from the stem cell graft. Receptor source: a human donor who donated a stem cell graft to a child with inherited bone marrow failure.

Many counts were recorded for this clonotype. CDR3 coding DNA: TGTGCCAGCATCCTTGGGACAGGGGGCTCCTACAATGAGCAGTTCTTC. It specifies CASILGTGGSYNEQFF. The chain couples TRBV5-6 to TRBJ2-1; 11 bases agree with TRBD1. The V segment lost 6 bases and the J segment 0 bases; nucleotides outside the gene matches: 5. The CDR3 extends over 16 amino acids. Per the germline V gene, CDR1 is SGHDT and CDR2 is YYEEEE.

This clonotype was seen many times. The chain employs TRBV7-2 and TRBJ2-1; D is undetermined. The V end lost 0 bases, the J end lost 5 bases, and 11 bases lay between the germline ends. The CDR3 has 15 amino acids. Germline CDR1 reads SGHTA; CDR2 reads FQGNSA. In DNA form, the CDR3 reads TGTGCCAGCAGCTTAGCGAGTCACGGCAACAATGAGCAGTTCTTC. Amino acid sequence: CASSLASHGNNEQFF. Using reference TRBV7-2 and TRBJ2-1 for the parts outside the CDR3, the full variable domain is GAGVSQSPSNKVTEKGKDVELRCDPISGHTALYWYRQSLGQGLEFLIYFQGNSAPDKSGLPSDRFSAERTGGSVSTLTIQRTQQEDSAVYLCASSLASHGNNEQFFGPGTRLTVL.

The table lists this clonotype with a few counts. This chain uses TRBV5-1 with TRBJ2-7; 10 positions match TRBD2. Germline V CDR1 and CDR2: SGHRS, YFSETQ. This CDR3 has 18 residues. Losses at the gene ends were 4 bases for V and 0 bases for J; bases not matched to a gene: 13. The CDR3 sequence is CASSPRGSGRPSSYEQYF. CDR3 DNA: TGCGCCAGCAGCCCTCGCGGTAGCGGGAGGCCCTCCTCCTACGAGCAGTACTTC.

The J gene is TRBJ2-7, the V gene TRBV7-2, with 13 bases lining up with TRBD2. Per the germline V gene, CDR1 is SGHTA and CDR2 is FQGNSA. The CDR3 sequence is 14 residues long. V shed 7 bases, J shed 6 bases, and the junction held 6 bases outside the gene matches. CDR3 loop: CASKSTSGGAEQYF. CDR3 in DNA: TGTGCCAGCAAATCAACTAGCGGGGGGGCCGAGCAGTACTTC.

This clonotype was detected many times. The J gene is TRBJ1-6, the V gene TRBV7-2; D gene unclear. The CDR3 contains 14 residues. Germline loops: CDR1 SGHTA, CDR2 FQGNSA. The V gene lost 1 base and the J gene lost 2 bases, with 3 bases spanning the gap. The CDR3 region is CASSLVPYNSPLHF. As DNA, the CDR3 is TGTGCCAGCAGCTTAGTCCCCTATAATTCACCCCTCCACTTT.

This clonotype came up many times. This chain uses TRBV7-8 with TRBJ1-5; D call uncertain. The germline V and J ends were trimmed by 0 bases and 5 bases, with 8 bases remaining between them. The CDR3 has 14 residues. Looked up from germline, CDR1 is SGHVS and CDR2 is FQNEAQ. CDR3 DNA sequence: TGTGCCAGCAGCTTAGCGCATAGGGATCAGCCCCAGCATTTT. Its translation is CASSLAHRDQPQHF.

This clonotype was counted ten times or more. This chain connects TRBV28 to TRBJ2-7; D uncertain. This CDR3 has 14 amino acids. Germline V CDR1 and CDR2: MDHEN, SYDVKM. V lost 3 bases and J 4 bases, leaving 13 bases between the germline ends. The CDR3 nucleotides read TGTGCCAGCAGTTTGCTAGGGCTCGGGTACGAGCAGTACTTC. Its protein is CASSLLGLGYEQYF.